This T cell receptor beta chain was retrieved from a study of long-term antiretroviral therapy in people with HIV. Comments on this clone: Its target is not known.

Researchers ran immunoSEQ v3.0 at survey level. Sequencing was intended to reach about 40,000-55,000 T-cell genomes per sample. Assay: immunoSEQ multiplex PCR; the TCRdb copy retains only in-frame clones and omits some. The sample holds tens of thousands of clones; about 90% are singletons and the top ten take 5% to 6.5%. CDR3 length: 16 residues. The V and J ends lost 0 bases and 6 bases respectively, with 17 bases between them. CDR1 is GTSNPN and CDR2 is SVGIG in the germline V gene (reference sequence). Overall study findings and caveats: The study collected blood between about 2003 and 2018, possibly under older ART regimens.

The source of this sequence is a man aged 30-40 years with HIV. The J gene is TRBJ1-4, the V gene TRBV30; no clear D. Sequenced here: unsorted PBMCs, sampled roughly 4.5 years after starting antiretroviral therapy. The CDR3 DNA follows: TGTGCCTGGAGTGTTGGGCACAATGTGCGGGATGAAAAACTGTTTTTT. Amino acids: CAWSVGHNVRDEKLFF.